This passage covers 6 T cell receptor beta chains from one sample sequenced in a study of T cells in localized non-small cell lung cancer. Data came from immunoSEQ multiplex PCR; TCRdb stores just in-frame clones and leaves some out. The table has 75,000 to 90,000 clones, 84% seen once. The specimen was peripheral blood, collected before any cancer treatment. The receptor set was obtained from a man between 40 and 70 years old with stage I lung adenocarcinoma.

The chain recombines TRBV2 with TRBJ2-7; D gene uncertain. Germline CDR1 SNHLY, CDR2 FYNNEI. CDR3 size: 17 residues. Trimming left V 2 bases short and J 3 bases short, with 20 bases between. CDR3: CASSERSGRRRVYEQYF. CDR3 nucleotides: TGTGCCAGCAGTGAAAGGAGTGGTAGGAGAAGGGTCTACGAGCAGTACTTC.

The chain employs TRBV2 and TRBJ2-7, with TRBD2 matching over 12 bases. CDR3 length: 16 residues. Germline loops: CDR1 SNHLY, CDR2 FYNNEI. The junction had 12 bases not matched to a gene; V was cut back by 6 bases and J by 6 bases. CDR3 sequence reads: CASRTLAGGRVVEQYF. CDR3 DNA: TGTGCCAGCAGAACCCTAGCGGGAGGGCGCGTTGTCGAGCAGTACTTC.

The genes are TRBV7-6 and TRBJ2-3, with D possibly called TRBD1 or TRBD2 (5 bases each). The CDR3 runs 15 residues. The germline V gene has CDR1 SGHVS and CDR2 FNYEAQ. V was trimmed by 2 bases and J by 2 bases, leaving 11 bases between them. CDR3 coding DNA: TGTGCCAGCAGCTTAAATTGGGGGACCACAGATACGCAGTATTTT. Protein sequence: CASSLNWGTTDTQYF.

This chain links TRBV27 with TRBJ1-2; D may be TRBD1 (6 bases). The CDR3 length is 14 residues. Trimming took 6 bases from V and 4 from J, leaving 15 bases between them. Germline V gives CDR1 MNHEY, CDR2 SMNVEV (reference sequence). The CDR3 DNA sequence: TGTGCCAGCAGCTTACAGGGTTTCGGCTATGGCTACACCTTC. This gives the protein CASSLQGFGYGYTF.

The chain combines TRBV7-3 with TRBJ2-3, with 13 nucleotides matching TRBD2. Germline V lookup: CDR1 SGHTA, CDR2 FQGTGA. The V gene end was trimmed by 5 bases and the J gene end by 4 bases; junction bases not matched to a gene: 9. The CDR3 is made up of 17 amino acids. The CDR3 DNA is TGTGCCAGCAGCCCGGGACTAGCGGGATTCGGGTCAGATACGCAGTATTTT. Residues: CASSPGLAGFGSDTQYF.

The chain has TRBV9 and TRBJ2-6; D call uncertain. The CDR3 covers 14 residues. Between the trimmed V and J ends, which lost 6 bases and 0 bases, there was a span of 7 bases. The germline V gene encodes CDR1 SGDLS and CDR2 YYNGEE. The DNA for the CDR3 is TGTGCCAGCACCTTTGACTCTGGGGCCAACGTCCTGACTTTC. Translating gives CASTFDSGANVLTF.